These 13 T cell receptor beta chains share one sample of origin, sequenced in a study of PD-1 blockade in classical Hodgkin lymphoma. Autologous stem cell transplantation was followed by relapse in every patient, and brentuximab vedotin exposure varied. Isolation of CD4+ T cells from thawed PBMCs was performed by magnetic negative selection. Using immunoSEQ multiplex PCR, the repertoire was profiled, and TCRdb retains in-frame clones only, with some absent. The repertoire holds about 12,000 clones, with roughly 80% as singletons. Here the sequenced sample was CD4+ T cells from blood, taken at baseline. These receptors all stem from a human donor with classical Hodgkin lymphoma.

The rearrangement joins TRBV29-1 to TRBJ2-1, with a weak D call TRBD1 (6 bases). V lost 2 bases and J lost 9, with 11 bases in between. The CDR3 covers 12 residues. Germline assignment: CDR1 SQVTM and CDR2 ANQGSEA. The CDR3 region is CSVERQGGEQFF. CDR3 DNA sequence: TGCAGCGTTGAAAGACAAGGGGGTGAGCAGTTCTTC.

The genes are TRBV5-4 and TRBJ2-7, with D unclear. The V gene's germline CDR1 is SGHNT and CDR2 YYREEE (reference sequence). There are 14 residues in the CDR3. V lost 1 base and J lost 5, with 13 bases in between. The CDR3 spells CASSLNAWNDEQYF. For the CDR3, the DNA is TGTGCCAGCAGCTTGAACGCCTGGAACGACGAGCAGTACTTC.

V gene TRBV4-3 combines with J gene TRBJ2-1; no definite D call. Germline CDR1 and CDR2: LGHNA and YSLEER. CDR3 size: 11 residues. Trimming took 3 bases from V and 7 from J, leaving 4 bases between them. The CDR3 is CASSHLNEQFF. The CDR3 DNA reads TGCGCCAGCAGCCATCTGAATGAGCAGTTCTTC.

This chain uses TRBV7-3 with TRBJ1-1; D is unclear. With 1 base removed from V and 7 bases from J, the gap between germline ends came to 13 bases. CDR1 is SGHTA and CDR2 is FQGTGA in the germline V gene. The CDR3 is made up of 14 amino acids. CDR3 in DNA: TGTGCCAGCAGCTTAAACGGCGTTGTGGGTGAAGCTTTCTTT. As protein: CASSLNGVVGEAFF.

The CDR3 DNA sequence: TGTGCCAGTAGTACGGGGACAGTCTCCTACGAGCAGTACTTC. Amino acid sequence: CASSTGTVSYEQYF. V and J are TRBV19 and TRBJ2-7, with 7 nucleotides matching TRBD1. Germline V gene sequence: CDR1 LNHDA, CDR2 SQIVND (reference sequence). The CDR3 totals 14 residues. V lost 4 bases and J lost 0; bases outside the gene matches: 3.

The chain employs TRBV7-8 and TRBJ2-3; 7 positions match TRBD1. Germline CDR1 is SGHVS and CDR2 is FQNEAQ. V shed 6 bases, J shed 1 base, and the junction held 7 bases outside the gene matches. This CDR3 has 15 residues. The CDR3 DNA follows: TGTGCCAGCAGTATTAGGGGGCTCGGCACAGATACGCAGTATTTT. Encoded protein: CASSIRGLGTDTQYF. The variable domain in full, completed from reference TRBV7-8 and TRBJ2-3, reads GAGVSQSPRYKVAKRGQDVALRCDPISGHVSLFWYQQALGQGPEFLTYFQNEAQLDKSGLPSDRFFAERPEGSVSTLKIQRTQQEDSAVYLCASSIRGLGTDTQYFGPGTRLTVL.

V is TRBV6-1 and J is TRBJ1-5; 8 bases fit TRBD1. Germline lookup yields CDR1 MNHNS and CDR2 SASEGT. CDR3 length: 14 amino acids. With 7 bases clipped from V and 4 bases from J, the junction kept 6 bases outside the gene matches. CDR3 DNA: TGTGCCAGCACCTCGGGACAGGTAAATCAGCCCCAGCATTTT. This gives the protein CASTSGQVNQPQHF.

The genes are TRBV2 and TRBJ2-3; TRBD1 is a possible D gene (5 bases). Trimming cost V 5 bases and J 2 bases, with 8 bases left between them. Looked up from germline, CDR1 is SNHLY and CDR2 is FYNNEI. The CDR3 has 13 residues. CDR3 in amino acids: CASSFRATDTQYF. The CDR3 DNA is TGTGCCAGCAGTTTCAGGGCCACAGATACGCAGTATTTT.

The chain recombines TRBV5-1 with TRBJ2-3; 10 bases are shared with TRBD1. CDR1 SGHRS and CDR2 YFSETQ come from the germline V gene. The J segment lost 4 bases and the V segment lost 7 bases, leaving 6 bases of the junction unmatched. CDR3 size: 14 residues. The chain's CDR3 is CASGGQGGPDTQYF. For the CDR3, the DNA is TGCGCCAGCGGTGGACAGGGGGGTCCAGATACGCAGTATTTT.

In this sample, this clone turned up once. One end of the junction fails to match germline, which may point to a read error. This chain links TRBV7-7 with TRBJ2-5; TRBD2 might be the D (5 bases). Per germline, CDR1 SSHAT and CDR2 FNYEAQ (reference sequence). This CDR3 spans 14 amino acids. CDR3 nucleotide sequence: TGTGCTAGCAGCTTAAGCCTAGCTGGGGAGACCCAGTACTTC. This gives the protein CASSLSLAGETQYF.

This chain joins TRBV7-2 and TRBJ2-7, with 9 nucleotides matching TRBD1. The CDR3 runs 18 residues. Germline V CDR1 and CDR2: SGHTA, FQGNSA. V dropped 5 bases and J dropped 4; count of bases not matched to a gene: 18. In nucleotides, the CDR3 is TGTGCCAGCAGCGTTAGGGCGAGCGGGACAGGGTCTCGGTACGAGCAGTACTTC. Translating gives CASSVRASGTGSRYEQYF.

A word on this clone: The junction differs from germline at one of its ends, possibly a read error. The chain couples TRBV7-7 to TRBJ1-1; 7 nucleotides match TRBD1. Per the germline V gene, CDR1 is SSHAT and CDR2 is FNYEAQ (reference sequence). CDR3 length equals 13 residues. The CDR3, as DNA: TGTGCTAGCAGCGCTGACAGGGACACTGAAGCTTTCTTT. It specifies CASSADRDTEAFF.

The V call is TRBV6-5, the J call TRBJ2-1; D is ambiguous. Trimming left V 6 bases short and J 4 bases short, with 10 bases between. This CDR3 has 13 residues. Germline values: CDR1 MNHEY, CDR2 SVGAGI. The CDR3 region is CASRLTGYNEQFF. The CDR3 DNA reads TGTGCCAGCAGGTTGACGGGTTACAATGAGCAGTTCTTC.